This is a list of T cell receptor beta chains from one sample in a study of T cells and Merkel cell carcinoma outcomes. Produced via immunoSEQ multiplex PCR; TCRdb's table is partial and in-frame only. The data contain 450 to 650 clones, roughly nine tenths of them singletons. Sequenced input: tumor tissue from Merkel cell carcinoma. These receptors came from a human donor with Merkel cell carcinoma. Each CDR3 is given with its conserved first and last residue. A D gene is named only where the DNA matches it firmly. Size is omitted from some rows. Given values are once, few, many or a class for expanded clones.

j_gene: TRBJ1-5; abundance: NA; d_gene: NA; v_gene: TRBV27; CDR3nt: TGTGCCAGCGGAAACCCAGTCAATCAGCCCCAGCATTTT; CDR3aa: CASGNPVNQPQHF
j_gene: TRBJ2-5; abundance: NA; d_gene: NA; v_gene: TRBV5-1; CDR3nt: TGCGCCAGCAGCTTGGTAGCCGGGGCAAAAGAGACCCAGTACTTC; CDR3aa: CASSLVAGAKETQYF
j_gene: TRBJ2-7; abundance: NA; d_gene: TRBD2; v_gene: TRBV2; CDR3nt: TGTGCCAGCAGCCGAGAGAGCGGGGGGCTCTACGAGCAGTACTTC; CDR3aa: CASSRESGGLYEQYF
j_gene: TRBJ2-7; abundance: NA; d_gene: NA; v_gene: TRBV11-2; CDR3nt: TGTGCCAGCAGCTACGCCTCCCCGGGGGCCTACGAGCAGTACTTC; CDR3aa: CASSYASPGAYEQYF
j_gene: TRBJ2-7; abundance: NA; d_gene: NA; v_gene: TRBV28; CDR3nt: TGTGCCAGCAGTATCAGGGGTTACGAGCAGTACTTC; CDR3aa: CASSIRGYEQYF
j_gene: TRBJ2-2; abundance: NA; d_gene: TRBD2; v_gene: TRBV6-4; CDR3nt: TGTGCCAGCCCCCGGGGGGGGCTGAACACCGGGGAGCTGTTTTTT; CDR3aa: CASPRGGLNTGELFF
j_gene: TRBJ1-2; abundance: NA; d_gene: NA; v_gene: TRBV6-5; CDR3nt: TGTGCCAGCGTCGACAAGAACTATGGCTACACCTTC; CDR3aa: CASVDKNYGYTF
j_gene: TRBJ2-3; abundance: once; d_gene: TRBD1; v_gene: TRBV5-4; CDR3nt: TGTGCCAGCAGCCCACCTAGCAGGGGGACAGATACGCAGTATTTT; CDR3aa: CASSPPSRGTDTQYF
j_gene: TRBJ1-1; abundance: NA; d_gene: NA; v_gene: TRBV4-1; CDR3nt: TGCGCCAGCAGCCAAGATCGAGGCACTGAAGCTTTCTTT; CDR3aa: CASSQDRGTEAFF
j_gene: TRBJ2-1; abundance: NA; d_gene: NA; v_gene: TRBV27; CDR3nt: TGTGCCAGCATTCCGACAGCGCTGAGCTCCTACAATGAGCAGTTCTTC; CDR3aa: CASIPTALSSYNEQFF
j_gene: TRBJ1-5; abundance: NA; d_gene: NA; v_gene: TRBV18; CDR3nt: TGTGCCAGCTCCTATGGTCCGGCAGGTCAGCCCCAGCATTTT; CDR3aa: CASSYGPAGQPQHF
j_gene: TRBJ1-2; abundance: NA; d_gene: NA; v_gene: TRBV19; CDR3nt: TGTGCCAGTAGTATGTCAAGAGCTAACTATGGCTACACCTTC; CDR3aa: CASSMSRANYGYTF
j_gene: TRBJ1-1; abundance: NA; d_gene: NA; v_gene: TRBV5-6; CDR3nt: TGTGCCAGCACCCGGGGGGGCGCAGGACTCAACACTGAAGCTTTCTTT; CDR3aa: CASTRGGAGLNTEAFF
j_gene: TRBJ1-2; abundance: NA; d_gene: NA; v_gene: TRBV6-5; CDR3nt: TGTGCCAGCAGTTACTCGGGGGGCTCTGGAGGCTACACCTTC; CDR3aa: CASSYSGGSGGYTF
j_gene: TRBJ2-1; abundance: NA; d_gene: TRBD1; v_gene: TRBV7-9; CDR3nt: TGTGCCAGCAGCTGGGGACAGGGGGCAAACAATGAGCAGTTCTTC; CDR3aa: CASSWGQGANNEQFF
j_gene: TRBJ1-1; abundance: NA; d_gene: NA; v_gene: TRBV29-1; CDR3nt: TGCAGCGTATCCGGGACACGGAGGGAAGCTTTCTTT; CDR3aa: CSVSGTRREAFF
j_gene: TRBJ1-1; abundance: NA; d_gene: NA; v_gene: TRBV11-2; CDR3nt: TGTGCCAGCAGCTTAGGGGTAGTTGAAGCTTTCTTT; CDR3aa: CASSLGVVEAFF
j_gene: TRBJ2-1; abundance: NA; d_gene: TRBD2; v_gene: TRBV19; CDR3nt: TGTGCCAGTAGTAGGACTAGCGGGGGGCCCTCCTACAATGAGCAGTTCTTC; CDR3aa: CASSRTSGGPSYNEQFF
j_gene: TRBJ2-1; abundance: NA; d_gene: TRBD2; v_gene: TRBV5-8; CDR3nt: TGTGCCAGCAGCGAACTAGCGGGGAAGTCGGGGTTGGGGATATCGAATGAGCAGTTCTTC; CDR3aa: CASSELAGKSGLGISNEQFF